This T cell receptor beta chain came from a study of T cell responses to AZD1222 COVID-19 vaccine. The CDR3 has 19 residues. Trimming pared 0 bases from V and 0 bases from J, leaving 18 bases between. The germline CDR1 and CDR2 sequences are LNHNV and YYDKDF (reference sequence). On this clone itself: Antigen specificity is unknown.

Study-level results: The peak T cell response came first, and repertoires were sampled only after it. The breadth and depth of Spike-specific TCRs increased once two AZD1222 doses had been given.

Method: immunoSEQ multiplex PCR; TCRdb's copy keeps in-frame clones and lacks some. The sample yields 200,000 or so clones, about 93% seen once. Sequenced material: peripheral blood, taken 28 days after the second AZD1222 dose. The chain links TRBV15 to TRBJ1-3, with D unclear. This TCR derives from an adult who received the AZD1222 COVID-19 vaccine. CDR3 sequence reads: CATSRDHPGSDPSGNTIYF. The CDR3 DNA is TGTGCCACCAGCAGAGATCATCCAGGTTCCGACCCCTCTGGAAACACCATATATTTT.